Here is one T cell receptor beta chain with its context. The antigen is undetermined. Trimming took 8 bases from V and 1 from J; bases not matched to a gene: 5. The V gene's germline CDR1 is SGHRS and CDR2 YFSETQ. The CDR3 contains 14 residues. The data belong to a study of cytomegalovirus exposure and HLA in healthy donors. Broader study findings: A missense DCLRE1C variant was associated with V- and J-gene trimming of TCR beta chains in a later analysis, and an independent cohort replicated the association. The authors excluded some V segments, including TRBV6-2 and TRBV6-3, as indistinguishable. Many donors shared some public TCRs, even though most TCR sequences were rare.

Participants comprised healthy donors of bone marrow. This PCR relied on a set of 60 Vbeta primers and 13 Jbeta primers. The protocol was immunoSEQ multiplex PCR, while the TCRdb copy is restricted to in-frame clones and leaves out a portion. The data hold 150,000 to 200,000 clones, with 75% to 85% observed a single time. The chain carries TRBV5-1 and TRBJ2-2, with 7 bases identical to TRBD2. Specimen: PBMCs. This clonotype was sampled from a young woman in good health and CMV-seropositive. The CDR3 is CASQGGGNTGELFF. In nucleotides, the CDR3 is TGCGCCAGTCAGGGCGGGGGGAACACCGGGGAGCTGTTTTTT.